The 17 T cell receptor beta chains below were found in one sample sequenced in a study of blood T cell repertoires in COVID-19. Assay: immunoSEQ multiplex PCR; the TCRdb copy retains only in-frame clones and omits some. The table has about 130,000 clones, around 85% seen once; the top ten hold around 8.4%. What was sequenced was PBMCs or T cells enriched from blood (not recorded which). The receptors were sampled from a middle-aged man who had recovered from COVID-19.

The CDR3 DNA reads as TGTGCCACCAGTCCACGGGGAGCCTACGAGCAGTACTTC. It encodes CATSPRGAYEQYF. The gene calls are TRBV24-1 and TRBJ2-7, with D possibly being TRBD2 (5 bases). The CDR3 length is 13 residues. V lost 6 bases, J lost 2 bases, and 10 bases lay in between. Germline CDR1 reads KGHDR; CDR2 reads SFDVKD.

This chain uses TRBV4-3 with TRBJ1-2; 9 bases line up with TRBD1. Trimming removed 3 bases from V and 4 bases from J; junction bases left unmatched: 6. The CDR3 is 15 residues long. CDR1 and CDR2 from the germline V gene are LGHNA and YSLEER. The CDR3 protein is CASSQTGGGGYGYTF. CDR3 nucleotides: TGCGCCAGCAGCCAGACAGGGGGAGGAGGCTATGGCTACACCTTC.

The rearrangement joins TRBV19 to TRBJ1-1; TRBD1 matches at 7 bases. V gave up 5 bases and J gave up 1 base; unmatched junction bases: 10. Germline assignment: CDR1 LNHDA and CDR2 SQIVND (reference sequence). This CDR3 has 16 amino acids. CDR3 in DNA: TGTGCCAGTAGTCTCCTAGGACAGGTAAGGAACACTGAAGCTTTCTTT. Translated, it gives CASSLLGQVRNTEAFF. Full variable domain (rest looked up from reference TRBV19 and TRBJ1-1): DGGITQSPKYLFRKEGQNVTLSCEQNLNHDAMYWYRQDPGQGLRLIYYSQIVNDFQKGDIAEGYSVSREKKESFPLTVTSAQKNPTAFYLCASSLLGQVRNTEAFFGQGTRLTVV.

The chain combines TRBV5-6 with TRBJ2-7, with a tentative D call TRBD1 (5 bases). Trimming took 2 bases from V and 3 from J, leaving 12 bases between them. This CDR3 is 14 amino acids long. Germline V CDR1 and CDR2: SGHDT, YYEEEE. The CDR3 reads CASSFPGIGYEQYF. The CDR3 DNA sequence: TGTGCCAGCAGCTTCCCAGGGATCGGCTACGAGCAGTACTTC.

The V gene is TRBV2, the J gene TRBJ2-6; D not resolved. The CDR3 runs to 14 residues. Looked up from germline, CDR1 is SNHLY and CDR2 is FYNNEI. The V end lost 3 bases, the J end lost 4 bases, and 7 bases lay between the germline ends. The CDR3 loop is CASSDDSGANVLTF. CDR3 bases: TGTGCCAGCAGTGACGACTCCGGGGCCAACGTCCTGACTTTC.

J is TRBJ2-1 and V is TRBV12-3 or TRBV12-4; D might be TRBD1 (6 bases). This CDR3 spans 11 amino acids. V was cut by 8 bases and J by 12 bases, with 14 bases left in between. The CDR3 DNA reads TGTGCCAGCTGTCAGGGGCATTGGCAGTTCTTC. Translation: CASCQGHWQFF.

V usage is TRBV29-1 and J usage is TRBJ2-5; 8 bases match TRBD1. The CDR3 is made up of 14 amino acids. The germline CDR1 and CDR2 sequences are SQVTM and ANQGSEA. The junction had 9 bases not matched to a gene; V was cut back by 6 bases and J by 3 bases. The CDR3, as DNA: TGCAGCGTCTTCATGACAGGGGCGAAAGAGACCCAGTACTTC. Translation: CSVFMTGAKETQYF.

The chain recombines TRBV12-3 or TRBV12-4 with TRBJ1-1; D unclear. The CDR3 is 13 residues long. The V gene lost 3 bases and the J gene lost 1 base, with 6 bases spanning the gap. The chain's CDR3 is CASSLLKNTEAFF. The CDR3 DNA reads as TGTGCCAGCAGTTTGTTAAAGAACACTGAAGCTTTCTTT.

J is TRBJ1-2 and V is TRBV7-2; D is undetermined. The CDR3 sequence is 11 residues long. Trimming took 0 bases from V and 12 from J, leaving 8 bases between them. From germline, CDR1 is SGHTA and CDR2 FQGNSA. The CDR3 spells CASSLARVHTF. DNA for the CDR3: TGTGCCAGCAGCTTAGCGCGGGTCCACACCTTC.

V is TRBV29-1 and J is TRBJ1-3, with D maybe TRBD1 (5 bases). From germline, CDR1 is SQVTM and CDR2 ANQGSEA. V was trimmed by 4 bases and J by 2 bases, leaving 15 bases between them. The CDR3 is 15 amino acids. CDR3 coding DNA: TGCAGCGTTGTGAGCGGGGTAGGGGCTGGAAACACCATATATTTT. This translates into CSVVSGVGAGNTIYF.

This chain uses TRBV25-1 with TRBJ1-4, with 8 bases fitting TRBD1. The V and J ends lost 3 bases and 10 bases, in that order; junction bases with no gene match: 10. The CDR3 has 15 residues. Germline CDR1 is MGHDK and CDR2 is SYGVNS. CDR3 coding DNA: TGTGCCAGCAGTGACCCTCTCAGGGGGCATGGAAAACTGTTTTTT. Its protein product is CASSDPLRGHGKLFF.

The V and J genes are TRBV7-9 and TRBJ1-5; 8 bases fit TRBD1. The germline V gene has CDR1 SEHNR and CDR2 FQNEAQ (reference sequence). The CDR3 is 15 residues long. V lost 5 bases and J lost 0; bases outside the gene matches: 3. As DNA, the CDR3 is TGTGCCAGCAGCCGCGGACAGGGTAGCAATCAGCCCCAGCATTTT. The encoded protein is CASSRGQGSNQPQHF.

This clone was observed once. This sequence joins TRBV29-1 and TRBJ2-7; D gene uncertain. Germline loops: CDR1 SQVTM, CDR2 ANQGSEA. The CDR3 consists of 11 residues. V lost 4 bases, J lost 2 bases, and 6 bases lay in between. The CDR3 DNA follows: TGCAGCGTTGCCCAGACCTACGAGCAGTACTTC. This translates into CSVAQTYEQYF.

The CDR3 protein is CASSPSGRDYNEQFF. CDR3 nucleotide sequence: TGTGCCAGCAGCCCTTCGGGGCGGGACTACAATGAGCAGTTCTTC. This chain uses TRBV7-9 with TRBJ2-1; tentative D call: TRBD2 (6 bases). The CDR3 is 15 residues long. With 5 bases removed from V and 3 bases from J, the gap between germline ends came to 14 bases. CDR1 and CDR2 (germline): SEHNR, FQNEAQ (reference sequence).

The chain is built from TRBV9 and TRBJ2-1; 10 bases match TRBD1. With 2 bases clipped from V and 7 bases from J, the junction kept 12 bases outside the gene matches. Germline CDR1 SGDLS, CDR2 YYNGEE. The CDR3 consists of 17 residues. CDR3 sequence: CASSVDRRTGGLNEQFF. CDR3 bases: TGTGCCAGCAGCGTTGACCGCAGGACAGGGGGATTGAATGAGCAGTTCTTC.

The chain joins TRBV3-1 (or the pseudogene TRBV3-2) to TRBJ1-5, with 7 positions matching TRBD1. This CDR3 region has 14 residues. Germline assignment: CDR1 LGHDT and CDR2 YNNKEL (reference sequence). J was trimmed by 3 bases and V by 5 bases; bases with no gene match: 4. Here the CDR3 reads CASSTRGNNQPQHF. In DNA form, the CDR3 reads TGTGCCAGCAGCACCAGGGGGAACAATCAGCCCCAGCATTTT.

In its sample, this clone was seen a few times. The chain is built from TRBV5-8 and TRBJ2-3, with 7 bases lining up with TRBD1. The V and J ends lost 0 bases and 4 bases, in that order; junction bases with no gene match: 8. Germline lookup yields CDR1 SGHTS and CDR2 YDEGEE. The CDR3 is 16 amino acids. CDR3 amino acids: CASSLGADRVSDTQYF. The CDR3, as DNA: TGTGCCAGCAGCTTGGGGGCCGACAGGGTTTCAGATACGCAGTATTTT.